This TCR beta chain was documented in a study of tumor-infiltrating lymphocytes in primary liver carcinoma. Unsorted bulk tissue of about 17-32 mg yielded co-extracted RNA and DNA. Researchers generated TCR beta cDNA from roughly 500 ng of total RNA, relying on a constant-region primer. Nested multiplex PCR, run for three rounds with slightly modified ARM-PCR, yielded TCR beta libraries. Each of the first two PCR rounds ran roughly 9 cycles with TRBV1-TRBV30 forward and C-beta reverse primers. One entry per CDR3 protein, called by TCRdb with MiXCR from the multiplex PCR reads. The sample lists 100,000 or so distinct CDR3 sequences, about two thirds seen once, with 10% to 15% in the top ten. The CDR3 runs 13 residues. V gave up 5 bases and J gave up 3 bases; unmatched junction bases: 3. Germline V gene data show CDR1 as MDHEN and CDR2 as SYDVKM.

The chain uses TRBV28 and TRBJ2-5; 7 bases are shared with TRBD1. The source of this sequence is a woman aged 55-75 years with primary liver carcinoma and hepatitis B virus infection. Sequenced sample: liver tumor tissue from sampling region 2. Subset noted: tumor region T2, inferior pole. DNA of the CDR3: TGTGCCAGCAGTGAAGGGACAGAAGAGACCCAGTACTTC. This codes for CASSEGTEETQYF.